This entry describes one T cell receptor beta chain. Its antigen is not known. Between the trimmed V and J ends, which lost 4 bases and 5 bases, there was a span of 15 bases. The germline gives CDR1 SGHRS, CDR2 YFSETQ. The CDR3 sequence is 15 residues long. Each CDR3 protein gets one entry after TCRdb re-called the RT-PCR reads with MiXCR. The sample carries approximately 700,000 distinct CDR3 sequences, about 15% recorded once. This sample stems from a study of response to subunit inactivated influenza vaccine. Study-wide results and caveats: Seasonal influenza vaccination, on each occasion, was suggested by the authors to recruit few new T cells.

V is TRBV5-1 and J is TRBJ1-4; D might be TRBD1 (5 bases). The sequence came from a man aged 45 to 65 who received an inactivated influenza vaccine. The source material was PBMCs from blood, sampled around 15 days before vaccination. CDR3 protein: CASSRYRGSNEKLFF. CDR3 DNA sequence: TGCGCCAGCAGCCGTTACCGGGGGTCCAATGAAAAACTGTTTTTT.